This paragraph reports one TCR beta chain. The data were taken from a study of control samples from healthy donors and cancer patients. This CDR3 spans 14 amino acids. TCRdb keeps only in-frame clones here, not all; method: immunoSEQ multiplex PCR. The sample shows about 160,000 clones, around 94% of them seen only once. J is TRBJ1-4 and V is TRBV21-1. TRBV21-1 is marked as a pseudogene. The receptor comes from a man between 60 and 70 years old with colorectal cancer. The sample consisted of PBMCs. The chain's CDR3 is CASTFGCSNEKLFF. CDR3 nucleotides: TGTGCCAGCACCTTTGGGTGTTCCAATGAAAAACTGTTTTTT.